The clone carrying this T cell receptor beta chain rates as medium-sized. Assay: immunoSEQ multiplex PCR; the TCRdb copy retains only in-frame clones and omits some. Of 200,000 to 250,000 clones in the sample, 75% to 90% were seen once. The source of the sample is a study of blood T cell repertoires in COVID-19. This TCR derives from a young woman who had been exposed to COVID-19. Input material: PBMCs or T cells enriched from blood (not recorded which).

CDR3 protein: CATSTQPTYHNEQFF. The CDR3 DNA reads TGTGCCACCAGCACCCAACCCACCTACCACAATGAGCAGTTCTTC. The chain uses TRBV15 and TRBJ2-1; D unresolved. Trimming removed 4 bases at V and 5 bases at J, with 15 bases between. Germline CDR1 LNHNV, CDR2 YYDKDF (reference sequence). The CDR3 has 15 residues.